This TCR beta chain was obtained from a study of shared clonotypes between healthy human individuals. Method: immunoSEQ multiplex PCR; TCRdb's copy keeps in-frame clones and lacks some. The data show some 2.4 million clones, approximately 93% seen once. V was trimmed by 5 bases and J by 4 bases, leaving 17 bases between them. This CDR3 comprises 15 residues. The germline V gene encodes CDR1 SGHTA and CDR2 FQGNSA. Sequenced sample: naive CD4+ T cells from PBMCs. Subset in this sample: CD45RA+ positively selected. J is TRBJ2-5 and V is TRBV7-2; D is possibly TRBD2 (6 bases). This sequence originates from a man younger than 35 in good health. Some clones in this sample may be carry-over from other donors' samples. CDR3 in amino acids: CASSPQWGVPETQYF. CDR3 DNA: TGTGCCAGCAGCCCACAGTGGGGGGTTCCAGAGACCCAGTACTTC.